This T cell receptor (beta chain) came from a study of OX40 agonist ivuxolimab in advanced cancers. Whole-study context: Ivuxolimab was administered intravenously to patients at 0.01 to 10 mg/kg every 2 weeks. Age averaged about 60 years (range roughly 23 to 85), and 70% to 85% were male. Study conclusions and caveats: Relative to CD4+ cells, CD8+ T cells on average had more expanded clones.

About this clone itself: Its target is not known.

Patients were excluded for autoimmune disease history or systemic immunosuppression. The CDR3 is 14 residues long. Germline CDR1 reads MNHNS; CDR2 reads SASEGT. Trimming pared 4 bases from V and 9 bases from J, leaving 17 bases between. The method was immunoSEQ multiplex PCR; TCRdb's version includes in-frame clones alone and lacks a portion of them. The table has roughly 71,000 clones, 75% to 90% seen once. The V and J genes are TRBV6-1 and TRBJ2-3; D may be TRBD1 or TRBD2 (6 bases each). The source of this sequence is an adult with an advanced solid tumor such as melanoma, head and neck, liver or kidney cancer. Source: CD4+ or CD8+ T cells sorted from blood, taken in a trial of the OX40 agonist ivuxolimab. CDR3 in amino acids: CASSGSYTGATQYF. In DNA form, the CDR3 reads TGTGCCAGCAGTGGGTCCTACACGGGGGCGACGCAGTATTTT.